This TCR beta chain is from a study of blood T cell repertoires in COVID-19. Across the whole study: Samples taken during acute and convalescent COVID-19 were collected in the United States, Italy and Spain. Nucleic acid was either cDNA or gDNA, and it came from T cells, B-cell-depleted T cells, or PBMCs.

Libraries were prepared by immunoSEQ multiplex PCR; TCRdb keeps only in-frame clonotypes and omits some of them. This table holds 200,000 to 300,000 clones, around 80% found once. CDR1 and CDR2 from the germline V gene are SGHRS and YFSETQ. CDR3 length: 13 residues. With 4 bases removed from V and 2 bases from J, the gap between germline ends came to 7 bases. The TCR sequence derives from a woman aged 80 or over with acute or convalescent COVID-19. The material sequenced was peripheral blood. The V call is TRBV5-1, the J call TRBJ1-5; D gene unclear. CDR3 amino acids: CASSPEGNQPQHF. Written as DNA, the CDR3 is TGCGCCAGCAGCCCCGAGGGCAATCAGCCCCAGCATTTT.